A single sample gave rise to the 25 T cell receptor beta chains below, sequenced in a study of read filtering for tumor transcriptome and immune sequencing. Molecular barcoded adaptors covering alpha/delta and beta/gamma chains were used on approximately 440 ng RNA. TCRdb reanalysed the reads using MiXCR and keeps one entry per CDR3 protein. The data show around 50,000 distinct CDR3 sequences, 20% to 25% seen once. The source material was a population of CD138-negative cells sorted from bone marrow. Source of these receptors: a donor over 35 with multiple myeloma.

This clonotype was picked up many times. This chain links TRBV5-1 with TRBJ2-7; D gene ambiguous. CDR1 is SGHRS and CDR2 is YFSETQ in the germline V gene. Trimming removed 2 bases from V and 0 bases from J, with 9 bases in between. This CDR3 comprises 14 residues. CDR3: CASSLGQNSYEQYF. Written as DNA, the CDR3 is TGCGCCAGCAGCTTAGGGCAGAACTCCTACGAGCAGTACTTC.

This sequence joins TRBV20-1 and TRBJ2-3, with D possibly TRBD2 on 5 matching bases. Germline V gene sequence: CDR1 DFQATT, CDR2 SNEGSKA (reference sequence). V was clipped by 2 bases and J by 3 bases, with 15 bases between them. This CDR3 spans 15 amino acids. The chain's CDR3 is CSARTDYEGTDTQYF. The CDR3 region has the DNA TGCAGTGCTAGAACTGACTACGAGGGTACAGATACGCAGTATTTT.

This clonotype showed up many times. The V gene is TRBV28, the J gene TRBJ2-5, with no clear D. Trimming took 2 bases from V and 4 from J, leaving 11 bases between them. Germline lookup yields CDR1 MDHEN and CDR2 SYDVKM. This CDR3 is 14 amino acids long. For the CDR3, the DNA is TGTGCCAGCAGTTTAGGGCAAAGCCTAGAGACCCAGTACTTC. Protein sequence: CASSLGQSLETQYF.

V is TRBV10-1 and J is TRBJ2-3; 13 bases align to TRBD2. There are 15 residues in the CDR3. J gave up 3 bases and V 6 bases, and 3 bases lay outside the gene matches. Germline-derived CDR1 and CDR2 are WNHNN and SYGVQD (reference sequence). The CDR3 loop is CASSSTSGGTDTQYF. The CDR3 DNA reads as TGCGCCAGCAGCTCGACTAGCGGGGGGACAGATACGCAGTATTTT.

This clonotype was found many times. V and J are TRBV12-3 or TRBV12-4 and TRBJ1-1; D is perhaps TRBD1 (5 bases). V lost 6 bases to trimming and J lost 4 bases, with 9 bases between them. The CDR3 is made up of 12 amino acids. In nucleotides, the CDR3 is TGTGCCAGCAGCACCGGGGGCACTGAAGCTTTCTTT. Its protein product is CASSTGGTEAFF.

This clonotype has ten or more counts. The gene calls are TRBV29-1 and TRBJ1-1; no definite D call. This CDR3 region has 12 residues. The germline CDR1 and CDR2 sequences are SQVTM and ANQGSEA. Trimming cost V 6 bases and J 0 bases, with 8 bases left between them. The CDR3 loop is CSVPGVNTEAFF. The CDR3 DNA follows: TGCAGCGTCCCCGGTGTGAACACTGAAGCTTTCTTT.

The chain carries TRBV25-1 and TRBJ2-1, with a possible D match to TRBD2 (6 bases). The CDR3 spans 13 residues. CDR1 MGHDK and CDR2 SYGVNS come from the germline V gene. Trimming took 5 bases from V and 5 from J, leaving 10 bases between them. CDR3 protein: CASSKEGHNEQFF. The CDR3 DNA is TGTGCCAGCAGTAAGGAGGGGCACAATGAGCAGTTCTTC.

This clonotype was recorded at least ten times. This rearrangement joins TRBV6-5 to TRBJ1-5, with unresolved D. Per the germline V gene, CDR1 is MNHEY and CDR2 is SVGAGI. The CDR3 sequence is 12 residues long. With 6 bases removed from V and 4 bases from J, the gap between germline ends came to 7 bases. Here the CDR3 DNA reads TGTGCCAGCAGCCTGCCTAATCAGCCCCAGCATTTT. The encoded protein is CASSLPNQPQHF.

Many counts were recorded for this clonotype. The gene calls are TRBV4-1 and TRBJ2-1, with D perhaps TRBD1 or TRBD2 (6 bases each). V dropped 1 base and J dropped 7 bases, with 20 bases sitting between them. The germline V gene encodes CDR1 MGHRA and CDR2 YSYEKL. The CDR3 is 17 residues long. The CDR3 is CASSQVGAAGMLNEQFF. CDR3 sequence (DNA): TGCGCCAGCAGCCAAGTGGGGGCGGCGGGAATGTTGAATGAGCAGTTCTTC.

In this sample, this clonotype turned up many times. The rearrangement uses TRBV27 and TRBJ1-6; 9 bases match TRBD1. J gave up 9 bases and V 3 bases, and 3 bases lay outside the gene matches. This CDR3 is 14 amino acids long. Germline V gene sequence: CDR1 MNHEY, CDR2 SMNVEV (reference sequence). CDR3 residues: CASSFGTGTSPLHF. The CDR3 DNA follows: TGTGCCAGCAGTTTCGGGACAGGGACTTCACCCCTCCACTTT.

This sequence joins TRBV5-4 and TRBJ2-3; 9 nucleotides line up with TRBD2. The CDR3 is 14 residues long. Germline V gene lookup returns CDR1 SGHNT and CDR2 YYREEE (reference sequence). The CDR3 region has the DNA TGTAGCTCCGGGACTAGCCAAAAAGCGGATACGCAGTATTTT. Protein product: CSSGTSQKADTQYF.

The sample holds a few counts of this clonotype. This chain joins TRBV30 and TRBJ2-1; no definite D call. This CDR3 is 15 amino acids long. The ends were cut back, 0 bases at V and 11 bases at J, with 20 bases in the middle. Germline lookup yields CDR1 GTSNPN and CDR2 SVGIG (reference sequence). CDR3 amino acids: CAWSVQDSDVRKQFF. CDR3 bases: TGTGCCTGGAGTGTACAAGACTCCGACGTCCGAAAGCAGTTCTTC.

This clonotype was picked up many times. This chain connects TRBV5-1 to TRBJ2-2, with unresolved D. CDR1 and CDR2 from the germline V gene are SGHRS and YFSETQ. Trimming removed 4 bases from V and 5 bases from J, with 12 bases in between. CDR3 size: 14 residues. In DNA form, the CDR3 reads TGCGCCAGCAGCCCAAATGCGAGGACCGGGGAGCTGTTTTTT. Encoded protein: CASSPNARTGELFF.

This clonotype was seen many times. The chain uses TRBV11-3 and TRBJ2-1; 10 positions match TRBD2. CDR3 size: 16 residues. Germline values: CDR1 SGHNT, CDR2 YENEEA. The V segment lost 5 bases and the J segment 6 bases; nucleotides outside the gene matches: 10. CDR3 DNA: TGTGCCAGCAGCCCCCCGGGGAAGCGGGGGGGCAATGAGCAGTTCTTC. This codes for CASSPPGKRGGNEQFF.

This clonotype was picked up many times. This sequence joins TRBV12-3 or TRBV12-4 and TRBJ2-5; D may match TRBD1 or TRBD2 (5 bases each). Trimming left V 0 bases short and J 4 bases short, with 9 bases between. CDR3 size: 14 residues. CDR3 region: CASSLAPGGETQYF. The CDR3, as DNA: TGTGCCAGCAGTTTAGCGCCTGGGGGAGAGACCCAGTACTTC.

The table lists this clonotype with many counts. The rearrangement links TRBV28 to TRBJ1-2; a weak D match, TRBD1 (5 bases). The CDR3 is made up of 15 amino acids. Trimming took 6 bases from V and 0 from J, leaving 14 bases between them. Germline V CDR1 and CDR2: MDHEN, SYDVKM. CDR3 loop: CASSRITGTNYGYTF. The CDR3 coding sequence is TGTGCCAGCAGCCGAATCACAGGAACTAACTATGGCTACACCTTC.

A word on this clonotype: The final CDR3 position lacks the conserved phenylalanine or tryptophan, pointing to a likely read error. This chain uses TRBV2 with TRBJ2-3; tentative D call: TRBD2 (6 bases). The V gene's germline CDR1 is SNHLY and CDR2 FYNNEI. This CDR3 has 12 amino acids. Trimming cost V 4 bases and J 9 bases, with 11 bases left between them. CDR3 sequence reads: CASSGRGGTQYL. CDR3 coding DNA: TGTGCCAGCAGTGGGCGGGGTGGGACGCAGTATCTT.

Concerning this clonotype itself: An end of the junction does not agree with germline; a read error may underlie this. The gene calls are TRBV13 and TRBJ2-5; TRBD1 might be the D (7 bases). The CDR3 has 16 amino acids. Germline CDR1 reads PRHDT; CDR2 reads FYEKMQ (reference sequence). CDR3 residues: CASSPGGSGTQEIQYF. The CDR3 bases are TGTGCCAGCAGCCCAGGGGGTAGCGGAACCCAAGAGATCCAGTACTTC. Variable domain in full (rest from reference TRBV13 and TRBJ2-5): AAGVIQSPRHLIKEKRETATLKCYPIPRHDTVYWYQQGPGQDPQFLISFYEKMQSDKGSIPDRFSAQQFSDYHSELNMSSLELGDSALYFCASSPGGSGTQEIQYFGPGTRLLVL.

This clonotype was picked up many times. The chain joins TRBV7-9 to TRBJ2-5; 10 bases agree with TRBD1. Trimming took 5 bases from V and 14 from J; bases not matched to a gene: 8. The CDR3 runs 12 residues. Looked up from germline, CDR1 is SEHNR and CDR2 is FQNEAQ (reference sequence). CDR3 amino acids: CASSPTGGLVYF. DNA of the CDR3: TGTGCCAGCAGCCCGACAGGGGGCTTAGTCTACTTC.

This clonotype was counted once. Relative to the germline gene, one junction end is altered; a read error may explain this. The chain uses TRBV20-1 and TRBJ2-7; D could derive from TRBD1 or TRBD2 (6 bases each). Germline lookup yields CDR1 DFQATT and CDR2 SNEGSKA (reference sequence). CDR3 length equals 14 residues. The CDR3 coding sequence is TGCGGTGCTGGGCCGGCACAGGGAGGTCGCGAGCAGTACTTC. Its protein is CGAGPAQGGREQYF.

This clonotype occurred many times. The rearrangement links TRBV30 to TRBJ1-2; D not certain. The CDR3 sequence is 12 residues long. Germline V lookup: CDR1 GTSNPN, CDR2 SVGIG (reference sequence). V lost 0 bases and J lost 5, with 7 bases in between. The CDR3 sequence: CAWSVRAYGYTF. The DNA of the CDR3 is TGTGCCTGGAGTGTACGTGCTTATGGCTACACCTTC.

This clonotype came up many times. The rearrangement links TRBV6-2 or TRBV6-3 to TRBJ2-3; D remains ambiguous. With 2 bases removed from V and 0 bases from J, the gap between germline ends came to 18 bases. CDR3 length: 18 amino acids. The germline CDR1 and CDR2 sequences are MNHEY and SVGEGT. CDR3 residues: CASSYPGGEAPSTDTQYF. CDR3 in DNA: TGTGCCAGCAGTTACCCGGGCGGAGAGGCCCCAAGCACAGATACGCAGTATTTT.

This clonotype was picked up a small number of times. This chain links TRBV5-1 with TRBJ1-1, with D hard to call. The germline V and J ends were trimmed by 4 bases and 4 bases, with 14 bases remaining between them. The length of the CDR3 is 14 residues. Germline lookup yields CDR1 SGHRS and CDR2 YFSETQ. CDR3 nucleotide sequence: TGCGCCAGCAGCGATTTCGACTGGCGCACTGAAGCTTTCTTT. Translation gives CASSDFDWRTEAFF.

The table lists this clonotype with many counts. The chain employs TRBV6-1 and TRBJ2-3, with D hard to call. CDR3 length equals 16 residues. Trimming took off 2 bases at V and 1 base at J, with 13 bases between the two ends. Germline V gene sequence: CDR1 MNHNS, CDR2 SASEGT. CDR3 nucleotides: TGTGCCAGCAGTGAATTGGGCGCGATTGGCACAGATACGCAGTATTTT. Its translation is CASSELGAIGTDTQYF.

Points on this clonotype: The junction and the germline gene differ at one end; a read error may be behind it. The gene calls are TRBV18 and TRBJ1-2; no reliable D call. The CDR3 has 15 amino acids. Germline V gene sequence: CDR1 KGHSH, CDR2 LQKENI. CDR3 DNA sequence: TGTGCCAGCTCACCGACCGTAACGGCTAACTCTGGCTACACCTTC. Translating gives CASSPTVTANSGYTF.